This record concerns one T cell receptor (beta chain) sequence. The V and J ends lost 4 bases and 2 bases respectively, with 15 bases between them. This CDR3 is built from 16 residues. Germline V gives CDR1 SGHVS, CDR2 FQNEAQ. This sample was included in a study of blood T cell repertoires in COVID-19. Original processing methods: Quantification of nucleated cells was approximated via reference gene primer amplification. The data were produced by immunoSEQ multiplex PCR, yet TCRdb's version contains in-frame clones alone and is incomplete. V, J and clone size reflect that table, while D and trimming were determined from the DNA. The top ten hold around 6.7% of the sample, which has more than 85,000 clones, approximately 80% seen once.

The chain carries TRBV7-8 and TRBJ1-5; D may be TRBD1 (5 bases). The sample comprised peripheral blood. This TCR came from a woman aged 45-65 years with acute or convalescent COVID-19. The CDR3 spells CASSSLVGGGNQPQHF. The CDR3 DNA reads TGTGCCAGCAGCTCTCTGGTGGGGGGGGGCAATCAGCCCCAGCATTTT.